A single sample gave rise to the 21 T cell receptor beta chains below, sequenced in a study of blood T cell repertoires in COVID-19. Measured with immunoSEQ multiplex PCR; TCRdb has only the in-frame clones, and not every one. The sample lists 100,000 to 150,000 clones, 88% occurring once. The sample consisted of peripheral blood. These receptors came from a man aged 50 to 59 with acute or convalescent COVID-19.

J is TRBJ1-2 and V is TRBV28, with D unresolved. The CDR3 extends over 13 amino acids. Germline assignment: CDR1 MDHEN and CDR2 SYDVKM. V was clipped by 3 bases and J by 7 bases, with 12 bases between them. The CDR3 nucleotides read TGTGCCAGCAGTTTCGCCAGAGCAGGTGGCTACACCTTC. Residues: CASSFARAGGYTF.

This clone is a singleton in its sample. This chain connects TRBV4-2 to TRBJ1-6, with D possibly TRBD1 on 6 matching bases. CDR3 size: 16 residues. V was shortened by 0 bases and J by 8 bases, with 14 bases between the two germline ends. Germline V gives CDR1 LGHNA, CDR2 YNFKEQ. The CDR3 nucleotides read TGTGCCAGCAGCCAAGAACAGGGAAGATACTATTCACCCCTCCACTTT. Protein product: CASSQEQGRYYSPLHF.

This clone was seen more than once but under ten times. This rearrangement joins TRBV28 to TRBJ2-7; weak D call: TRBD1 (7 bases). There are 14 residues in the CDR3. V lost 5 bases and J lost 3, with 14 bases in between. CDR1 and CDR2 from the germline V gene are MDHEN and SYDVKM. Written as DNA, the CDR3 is TGTGCCAGCAGTGGCCAGGGGGGCAACTACGAGCAGTACTTC. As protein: CASSGQGGNYEQYF.

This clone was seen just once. CDR3 nucleotide sequence: TGCAGTGCTAGTATAGCGTACAACTATGGCTACACCTTC. Translation gives CSASIAYNYGYTF. This chain joins TRBV20-1 and TRBJ1-2; D gene uncertain. The ends were cut back, 3 bases at V and 2 bases at J, with 10 bases in the middle. Germline CDR1 reads DFQATT; CDR2 reads SNEGSKA (reference sequence). This CDR3 comprises 13 residues.

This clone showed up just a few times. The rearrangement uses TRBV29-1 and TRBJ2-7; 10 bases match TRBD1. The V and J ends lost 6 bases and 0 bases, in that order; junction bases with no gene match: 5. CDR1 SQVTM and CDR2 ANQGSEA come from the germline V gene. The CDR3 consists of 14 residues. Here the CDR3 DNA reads TGCAGCGTCGTCCGGGACAGGGGCTCCTACGAGCAGTACTTC. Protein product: CSVVRDRGSYEQYF.

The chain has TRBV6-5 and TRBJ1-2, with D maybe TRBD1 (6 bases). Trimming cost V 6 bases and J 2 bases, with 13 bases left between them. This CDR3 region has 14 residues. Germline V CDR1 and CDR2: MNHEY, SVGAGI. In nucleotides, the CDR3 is TGTGCCAGCAGCACCGGACAGAGCAACTATGGCTACACCTTC. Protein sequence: CASSTGQSNYGYTF.

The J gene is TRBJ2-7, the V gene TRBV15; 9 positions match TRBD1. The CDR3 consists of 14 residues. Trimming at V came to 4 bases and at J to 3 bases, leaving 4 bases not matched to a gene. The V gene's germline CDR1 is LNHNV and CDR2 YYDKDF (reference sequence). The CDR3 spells CATSNRGLHYEQYF. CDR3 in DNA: TGTGCCACCAGCAACAGGGGGCTTCACTACGAGCAGTACTTC. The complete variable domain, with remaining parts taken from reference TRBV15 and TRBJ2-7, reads DAMVIQNPRYQVTQFGKPVTLSCSQTLNHNVMYWYQQKSSQAPKLLFHYYDKDFNNEADTPDNFQSRRPNTSFCFLDIRSPGLGDTAMYLCATSNRGLHYEQYFGPGTRLTVT.

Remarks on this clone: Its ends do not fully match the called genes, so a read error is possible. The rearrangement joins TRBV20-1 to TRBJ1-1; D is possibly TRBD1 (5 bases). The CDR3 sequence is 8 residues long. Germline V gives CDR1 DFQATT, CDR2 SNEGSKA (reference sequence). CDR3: CSGPGGLF. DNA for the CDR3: TGCAGCGGGCCGGGGGGACTCTTT.

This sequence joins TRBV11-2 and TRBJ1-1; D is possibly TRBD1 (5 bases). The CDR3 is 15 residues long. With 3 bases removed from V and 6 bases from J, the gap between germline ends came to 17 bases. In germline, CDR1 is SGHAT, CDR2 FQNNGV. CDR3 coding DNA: TGTGCCAGCAGCTTGTACCTAGGTAAGGGGTCTGAAGCTTTCTTT. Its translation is CASSLYLGKGSEAFF.

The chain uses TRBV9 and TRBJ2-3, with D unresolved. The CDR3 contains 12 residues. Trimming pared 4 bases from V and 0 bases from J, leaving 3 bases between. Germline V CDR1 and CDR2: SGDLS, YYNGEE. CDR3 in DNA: TGTGCCAGCAGCCTCAGCACAGATACGCAGTATTTT. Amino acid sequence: CASSLSTDTQYF. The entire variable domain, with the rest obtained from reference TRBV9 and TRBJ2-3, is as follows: DSGVTQTPKHLITATGQRVTLRCSPRSGDLSVYWYQQSLDQGLQFLIQYYNGEERAKGNILERFSAQQFPDLHSELNLSSLELGDSALYFCASSLSTDTQYFGPGTRLTVL.

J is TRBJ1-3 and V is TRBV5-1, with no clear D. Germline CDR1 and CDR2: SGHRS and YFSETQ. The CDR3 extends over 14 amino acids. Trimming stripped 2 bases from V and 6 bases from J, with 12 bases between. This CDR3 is CASSFRGITNTIYF. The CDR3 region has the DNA TGCGCCAGCAGCTTTCGGGGAATAACAAACACCATATATTTT.

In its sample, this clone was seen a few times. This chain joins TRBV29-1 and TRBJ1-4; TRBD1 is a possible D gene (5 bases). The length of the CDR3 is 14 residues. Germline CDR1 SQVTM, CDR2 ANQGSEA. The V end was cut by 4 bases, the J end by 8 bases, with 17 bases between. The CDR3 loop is CSVGRGQGGEKLFF. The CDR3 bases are TGCAGCGTTGGGCGTGGGCAGGGCGGCGAAAAACTGTTTTTT.

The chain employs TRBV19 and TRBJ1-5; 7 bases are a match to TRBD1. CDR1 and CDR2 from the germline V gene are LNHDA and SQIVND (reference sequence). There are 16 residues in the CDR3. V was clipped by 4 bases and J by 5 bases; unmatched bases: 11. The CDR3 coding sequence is TGTGCCAGTAGTACCACCGGGACAGACGGCTATCAGCCCCAGCATTTT. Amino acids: CASSTTGTDGYQPQHF.

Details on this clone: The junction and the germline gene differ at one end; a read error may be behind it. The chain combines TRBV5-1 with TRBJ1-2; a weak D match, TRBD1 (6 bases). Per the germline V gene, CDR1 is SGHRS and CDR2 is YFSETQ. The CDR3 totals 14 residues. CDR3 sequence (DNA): TGCGCCAGCTCCCCGATACTCCAGGGGAAACCTCTCTCCTTC. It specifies CASSPILQGKPLSF.

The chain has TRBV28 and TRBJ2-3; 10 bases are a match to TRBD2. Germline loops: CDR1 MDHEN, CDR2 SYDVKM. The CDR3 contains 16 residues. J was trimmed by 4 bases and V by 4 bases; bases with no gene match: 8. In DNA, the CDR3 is TGTGCCAGCAGTTCAGGGTCTAGCGGGAGAGCAGATACGCAGTATTTT. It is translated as CASSSGSSGRADTQYF.

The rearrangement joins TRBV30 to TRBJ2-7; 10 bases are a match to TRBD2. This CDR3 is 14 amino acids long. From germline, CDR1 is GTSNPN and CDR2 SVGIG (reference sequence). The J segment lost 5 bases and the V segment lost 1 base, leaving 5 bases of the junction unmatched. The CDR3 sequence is CAWSDSGLADEQYF. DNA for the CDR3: TGTGCCTGGAGTGATTCAGGACTAGCGGACGAGCAGTACTTC.

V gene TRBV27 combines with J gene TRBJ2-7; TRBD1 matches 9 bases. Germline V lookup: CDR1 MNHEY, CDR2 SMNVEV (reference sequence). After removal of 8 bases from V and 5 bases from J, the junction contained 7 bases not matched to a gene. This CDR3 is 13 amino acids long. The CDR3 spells CASRRTGVHEQYF. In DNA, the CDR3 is TGTGCCAGCCGTCGGACAGGGGTCCACGAGCAGTACTTC.

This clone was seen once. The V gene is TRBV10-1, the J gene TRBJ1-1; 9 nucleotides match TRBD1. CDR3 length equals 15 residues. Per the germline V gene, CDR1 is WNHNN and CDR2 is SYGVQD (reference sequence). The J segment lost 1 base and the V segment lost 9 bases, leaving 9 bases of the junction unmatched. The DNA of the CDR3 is TGCGCCAGTTACCCGGGACAGGGTACGAACACTGAAGCTTTCTTT. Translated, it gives CASYPGQGTNTEAFF.

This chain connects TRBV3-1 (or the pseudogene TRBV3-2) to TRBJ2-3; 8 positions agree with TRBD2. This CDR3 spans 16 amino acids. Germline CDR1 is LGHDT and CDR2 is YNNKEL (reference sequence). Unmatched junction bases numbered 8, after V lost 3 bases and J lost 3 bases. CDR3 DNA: TGTGCCAGCAGCCAGGAAGCGGGAGAGCAGACAGATACGCAGTATTTT. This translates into CASSQEAGEQTDTQYF.

Here the CDR3 DNA reads TGTGCCAGCAGCTTGGCGAAACAAGGGGCAGAGACCCAGTACTTC. It encodes CASSLAKQGAETQYF. The genes are TRBV5-4 and TRBJ2-5; TRBD1 might be the D (5 bases). Per germline, CDR1 SGHNT and CDR2 YYREEE (reference sequence). This CDR3 region has 15 residues. Trimming removed 0 bases from V and 4 bases from J, with 13 bases in between.

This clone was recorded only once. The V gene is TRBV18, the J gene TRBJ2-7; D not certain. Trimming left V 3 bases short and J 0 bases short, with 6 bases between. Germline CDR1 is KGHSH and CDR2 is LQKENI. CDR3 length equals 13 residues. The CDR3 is CASSPLYSYEQYF. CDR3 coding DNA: TGTGCCAGCTCACCCCTCTACTCCTACGAGCAGTACTTC.